This TCR beta chain was captured by sequencing in a study of T cell responses to AZD1222 COVID-19 vaccine. From germline, CDR1 is KGHSH and CDR2 LQKENI. Trimming took 8 bases from V and 4 from J; bases not matched to a gene: 13. This CDR3 is built from 15 residues. Study outcomes and limitations: There were mostly white British donors and more females than males, and clonal diversity was possibly underestimated. Baseline serology detected seropositivity in only six AZD1222 recipients.

This clone was detected a few times. The antigen remains undetermined. Measured with immunoSEQ multiplex PCR; TCRdb has only the in-frame clones, and not every one. There are 85,000 or so clones in the sample; 80% to 90% occur only once, and around 5.8% lies in the top ten. The V and J genes are TRBV18 and TRBJ2-7; 8 positions agree with TRBD1. The specimen comprised peripheral blood, sampled on day 0 of AZD1222 vaccination. The receptor's source is an adult in good health. DNA of the CDR3: TGTGCCAGCCTCACATCCACAGGGGGAAAATACGAGCAGTACTTC. This encodes CASLTSTGGKYEQYF.